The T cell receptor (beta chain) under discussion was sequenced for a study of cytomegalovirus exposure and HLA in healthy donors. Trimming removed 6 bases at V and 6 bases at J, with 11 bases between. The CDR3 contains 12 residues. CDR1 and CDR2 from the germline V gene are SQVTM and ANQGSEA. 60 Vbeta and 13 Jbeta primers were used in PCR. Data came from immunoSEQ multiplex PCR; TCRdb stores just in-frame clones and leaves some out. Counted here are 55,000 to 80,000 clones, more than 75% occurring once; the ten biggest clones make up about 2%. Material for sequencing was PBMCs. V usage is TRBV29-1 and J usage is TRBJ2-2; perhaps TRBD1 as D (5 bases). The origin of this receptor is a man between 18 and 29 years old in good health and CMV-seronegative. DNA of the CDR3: TGCAGCGTATCCAGGGATCCCGGGGAGCTGTTTTTT. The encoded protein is CSVSRDPGELFF.